This T cell receptor beta chain was retrieved from a study of cytomegalovirus exposure and HLA in healthy donors. Findings and limits, study-wide: Subsequent analysis revealed that first-cohort TCR clusters tended to co-occur in the 110 or so validation repertoires.

Here immunoSEQ multiplex PCR was the method, and the copy in TCRdb shows in-frame clones only, minus some. This sample carries some 170,000 clones, approximately 89% of them seen once, and the ten largest clones take roughly 2.5%. The CDR3 totals 15 residues. Germline V gene data show CDR1 as SGHAT and CDR2 as FQDESV (reference sequence). V shed 2 bases, J shed 4 bases, and the junction held 8 bases outside the gene matches. Note on this clone: No antigen is known for it.

V is TRBV11-1 and J is TRBJ2-7; TRBD1 aligns across 7 bases. The sample was PBMCs. The TCR comes from a man between 18 and 35 years old in good health and CMV-seropositive. CDR3 DNA: TGTGCCAGCAGCTTAAGACAGGGCGTCGGTTACGAGCAGTACTTC. Protein sequence: CASSLRQGVGYEQYF. Full variable domain (missing parts from reference TRBV11-1 and TRBJ2-7): EAEVAQSPRYKITEKSQAVAFWCDPISGHATLYWYRQILGQGPELLVQFQDESVVDDSQLPKDRFSAERLKGVDSTLKIQPAELGDSAMYLCASSLRQGVGYEQYFGPGTRLTVT.